This TCR beta chain originates from a study of identical twins. General observations from the study: There was an excess of low generation probability in the out-of-frame alpha sequences that twins shared. Within beta out-of-frame sequences, the excess sharing observed between twins was weaker.

TCRdb re-called the 5' RACE reads with MiXCR, one entry per CDR3 protein. The sample consists of roughly 630,000 distinct CDR3 sequences, around 7.4% of them appearing once. This clonotype was observed many times. Its specificity is not known. CDR3 length equals 12 residues. CDR1 and CDR2 from the germline V gene are LNHNV and YYDKDF (reference sequence). With 0 bases removed from V and 7 bases from J, the gap between germline ends came to 4 bases. The same specimen was also included in a second study, on yellow fever vaccine responses in identical twins. That work contributes: Among the twins, the vaccine T cell response reportedly seemed partly convergent and partly personalized.

This TCR came from a woman aged 18-29 years in good health. The sequencing sample was made of PBMCs. The V and J genes are TRBV15 and TRBJ2-1, with no clear D. In DNA, the CDR3 is TGTGCCACCAGCAGAGACAGTAATGAGCAGTTCTTC. Its protein product is CATSRDSNEQFF.